This record covers a single T cell receptor (beta chain). Its antigen is currently not known. It has no much larger one-base neighbor in the sample; base qualities were not kept. The data derive from a study of shared clonotypes between healthy human individuals (dated by TCRdb to 2018 to 2020). Regarding the complete study: A couple of women and a few men aged 18 to 49 years were included in the cohort. For each donor, CD4 naive and CD4 memory were each run on three plates, CD8 naive on two plates, and CD8 memory on one plate. To estimate repertoire size and how much clonotype sharing occurs between individuals, the study deeply sequenced the blood TCR repertoires of several healthy adults. To increase sequencing depth and limit assay-specific biases, TCR repertoire library preparation and sequencing were carried out by different laboratories using diverse techniques. Between about 0.8 and 9.5 billion PBMCs per donor were obtained by leukapheresis.

The donors were healthy, HIV-negative adults who had no recently reported acute infections or vaccinations. All donors were Caucasian adults living in Nashville, Tennessee, USA. CD4+ T cells were enriched by magnetic negative selection; naive cells were then positively selected on CD45RA, and the negative fraction formed the memory subset. Blood was collected by leukapheresis, and PBMCs were isolated by Ficoll-Histopaque density gradient centrifugation and then cryopreserved in liquid nitrogen vapor phase. Purity and quantity of every magnetically sorted T cell population were checked by analytical flow cytometry. Each sorted fraction had its genomic DNA isolated and then quantified by UV absorbance on a Nanodrop 2000c. Results the study describes overall, beyond this receptor: Sampling was restricted to blood, and TCR repertoires in tissue are likely to differ from TCR repertoires in blood. Because the study included only a small number of donors, the genetic and exposure-history diversity represented was limited. Estimated clonotype richness was generally larger for naive than for memory subsets. Pairwise subsampling indicated that sequencing depth was expected to affect the degree of clonotype sharing among donors. When several donors were compared, the shared fraction of clonotypes was about 5.5% for naive CD4, 3% to 4% for naive CD8, 2% to 2.5% for memory CD4, and 0.35% to 0.5% for memory CD8. Compared with non-shared clonotypes, the clonotypes found in all four sorted-subset donors had higher generation probabilities. Rarefaction of sorted-subset datasets indicated incomplete sequencing despite the large sequencing depth.

TCR CDR3 regions were amplified from genomic DNA by multiplex PCR using the deep immunoSEQ assay. Extracted genomic DNA from each cell subset was spread evenly across all wells of several immunoSEQ 96-well plates, with each plate serving as a replicate. Each replicate PCR for sorted subsets received about 0.2 ug genomic DNA, equal to tens of thousands of T cell genomes. Purified libraries were quantified with a Qubit 3.0 fluorometer, sized on a Bioanalyzer 2100, and re-quantified with the KAPA Library Quantification kit. A separate single-read 150-cycle Illumina NextSeq 550 flow cell was used to sequence each immunoSEQ 96-well plate. In the source study's methods: The immunoSEQ output contained only junctional sequences without quality scores, so filtering could not match that applied to full-length reads. Sequences were annotated with PyIR, a Python wrapper for IgBLAST v1.9, using IMGT germline references to assign V/J genes and CDR3. Reads with weak V/J assignments (E-value above 1e-6), missing CDR3, stop codons, out-of-frame junctions, or ambiguous translated residues were removed. V3J clonotypes were defined as sequences sharing an identical inferred V gene, J gene, and CDR3 amino acid sequence. The percentage overlap between two repertoires was calculated by dividing the number of shared unique clonotypes by the size of the smaller repertoire. RTK rarefaction, the Chao1 estimator, and Recon v2.1 estimates of unobserved clonotypes were used to assess repertoire richness. Generation probabilities for all TCRbeta clonotypes obtained by the gDNA method from four donors were computed using OLGA. TCRdb holds this immuneACCESS table with in-frame rearrangements only. Some clones are missing; in checked studies, unresolved V genes explain under half, and the rest has no known cause. V and J calls and clone size are given by that table; D and trimming were obtained from the DNA. A total of roughly 1,600,000 clones appear in this sample, approximately 98.5% of them only once. The ten largest clones represent over 0.3% of the sample.

A distance of 10 bases separates the germline ends of V and J, which lose 4 bases and 4 bases respectively. Spanning cysteine to phenylalanine, the CDR3 consists of 13 amino acids. Only the CDR3 DNA is retained, 39 bases long and in frame from the first base. CDR1 and CDR2 were assigned from the germline V gene as MNHEY and SVGAGI. The chain was built from TRBV6-5 and TRBJ1-2; perhaps TRBD1 is the D gene, with 5 bases matching. The specimen sequenced was naive CD4+ T cells sorted from blood. What this sample's cell subset or site label stands for: CD45RA+ positively selected. This TCR derives from a man younger than 45 in good health. The sequence in DNA is TGTGCCAGCAGTTTTTCAGGGCCCTATGGCTACACCTTC. It codes for CASSFSGPYGYTF.